This T cell receptor (beta chain) was documented in a study of T cell changes during pregnancy in multiple sclerosis. This CDR3 comprises 16 residues. Germline-derived CDR1 and CDR2 are SGDLS and YYNGEE. Trimming at V came to 4 bases and at J to 0 bases, leaving 7 bases not matched to a gene. Clones were read by immunoSEQ multiplex PCR, and TCRdb kept only the in-frame ones, dropping some. The table records 45,000 to 60,000 clones, 75% to 90% of them present only once. The chain recombines TRBV9 with TRBJ2-1; 7 bases match TRBD1. The source was CD8+ T cells from peripheral blood mononuclear cells, collected in the second trimester of pregnancy. The clonotype was recovered from a female donor with multiple sclerosis, enrolled in a pregnancy study. The CDR3 region has the DNA TGTGCCAGCAGCCTTGGACAGGCGAGCTCCTACAATGAGCAGTTCTTC. Translation: CASSLGQASSYNEQFF. The variable domain in full, with the rest retrieved from reference TRBV9 and TRBJ2-1, is DSGVTQTPKHLITATGQRVTLRCSPRSGDLSVYWYQQSLDQGLQFLIQYYNGEERAKGNILERFSAQQFPDLHSELNLSSLELGDSALYFCASSLGQASSYNEQFFGPGTRLTVL.